This TCR beta chain was recorded in a study of T cell repertoires in cytomegalovirus infection. Study-wide findings and caveats: HLA-C-restricted CMV clonotypes gave the most frequent clonotype in two of eight donors.

With V trimmed by 5 bases and J by 4 bases, 12 bases remained unmatched. The CDR3 is 16 amino acids. One entry per CDR3 protein results from TCRdb running MiXCR on the reads. This table has around 71,000 distinct CDR3 sequences, about 40% appearing once. This clonotype was detected many times. Its specificity is not known. V gene TRBV12-3 or TRBV12-4 combines with J gene TRBJ2-3; 7 nucleotides align to TRBD1. The sequence was obtained from a human donor in good health (CMV status not recorded). Some clones in this sample may be carry-over from other donors' samples. Sequencing used CD8+ T cells from cultured PBMCs, obtained from culture after CMV antigen stimulation. This CDR3 is CASSQGQAILADTQYF. The CDR3 nucleotides read TGTGCCAGCAGTCAAGGACAGGCAATCCTCGCAGATACGCAGTATTTT.